This T cell receptor (beta chain) was retrieved from a study of molecular identifiers for immune sequencing clone quantification. TCRdb used MiXCR to reprocess the PCR reads, holding one entry per CDR3 protein. Of about 640,000 distinct CDR3 sequences in the sample, 20% were seen once. The receptor comes from a human donor in good health. Some libraries in this study had Jurkat cell RNA spiked in. The specimen sequenced was naive CD8+ T cells from blood, with Jurkat cell RNA spiked in. The subset is: FACS-sorted CD8+CD4-CCR7+CD45RA+ naive T cells.

DNA of the CDR3: TGTGCCAGCAGTGACCGGGAGGGACGGTCCTTAGATACGCAGTATTTT. Amino acids: CASSDREGRSLDTQYF. J is TRBJ2-3 and V is TRBV25-1, with 8 bases lining up with TRBD2. This CDR3 has 16 amino acids. Germline lookup yields CDR1 MGHDK and CDR2 SYGVNS. V lost 3 bases and J lost 5; bases outside the gene matches: 10.